Below are 2 T cell receptor beta chains sequenced from a single sample in a study of shared clonotypes between healthy human individuals (dated by TCRdb to 2020 to 2022). Library creation used the immunoSEQ multiplex PCR assay. The clones in this table, taken by TCRdb from immuneACCESS, are in-frame only. Not every clone is retained; where verified, under half of the shortfall comes from an unresolved V gene, and the cause of the rest is unknown. In all, the sample holds a few hundred thousand clones, and 96% of those were seen once. The leading ten clones occupy about 0.32% of the sample. The sequenced sample was memory CD8+ T cells sorted from blood. The cell subset or site label, as the study defines it: CD45RO+ cells pooled with CCR7-negative TemRA cells. These receptors were obtained from a man aged 30 to 45 in good health.

This sequence joins TRBV10-3 and TRBJ2-7; the D gene is possibly TRBD2 (6 bases). CDR1 and CDR2 from the germline V gene are ENHRY and SYGVKD. The CDR3 spans 13 residues. Deletions cut 8 bases from V and 4 bases from J, with 15 bases between. CDR3 coding DNA: TGTGCCATCGGGAGGCGGCACGCTTACGAGCAGTACTTC. This encodes CAIGRRHAYEQYF.

The J gene is TRBJ2-2, the V gene TRBV19; TRBD1 is a possible D gene (7 bases). Trimming took off 4 bases at V and 7 bases at J, with 10 bases between the two ends. The CDR3 has 13 amino acids. CDR1 LNHDA and CDR2 SQIVND come from the germline V gene (reference sequence). Written as DNA, the CDR3 is TGTGCCAGTAGTACCCAGGGGGGCGGGGAGCTGTTTTTT. It is translated as CASSTQGGGELFF.